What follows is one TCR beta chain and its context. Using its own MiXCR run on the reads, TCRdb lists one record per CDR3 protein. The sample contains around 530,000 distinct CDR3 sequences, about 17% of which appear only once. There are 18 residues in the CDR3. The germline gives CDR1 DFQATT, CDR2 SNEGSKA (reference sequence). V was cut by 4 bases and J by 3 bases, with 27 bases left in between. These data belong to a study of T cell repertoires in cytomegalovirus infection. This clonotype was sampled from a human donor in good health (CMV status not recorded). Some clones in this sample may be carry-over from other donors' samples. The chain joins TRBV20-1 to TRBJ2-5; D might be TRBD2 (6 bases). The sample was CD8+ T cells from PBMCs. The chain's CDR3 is CSAKTGGGAGYLKETQYF. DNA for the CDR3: TGCAGTGCTAAGACCGGTGGTGGGGCGGGGTACTTAAAAGAGACCCAGTACTTC.